This TCR beta chain stems from a study of blood T cell repertoires in COVID-19. About the research overall: From T cells, B-cell-depleted T cells, or PBMCs came the material, which was cDNA or gDNA.

Sequenced by immunoSEQ multiplex PCR; TCRdb stores in-frame clones only, minus some. The table has about 250,000 clones, about 86% seen once; the top ten hold approximately 4%. This CDR3 has 14 amino acids. Germline CDR1 reads LGHDT; CDR2 reads YNNKEL (reference sequence). V was trimmed by 3 bases and J by 7 bases, leaving 10 bases between them. This chain joins TRBV3-1 (or the pseudogene TRBV3-2) and TRBJ1-6; D uncertain. The sequence came from a man over 45 with active or convalescent COVID-19. Sequencing input: peripheral blood. The CDR3: CASSQSTVNSPLHF. The CDR3 DNA is TGTGCCAGCAGCCAGAGCACGGTAAATTCACCCCTCCACTTT.